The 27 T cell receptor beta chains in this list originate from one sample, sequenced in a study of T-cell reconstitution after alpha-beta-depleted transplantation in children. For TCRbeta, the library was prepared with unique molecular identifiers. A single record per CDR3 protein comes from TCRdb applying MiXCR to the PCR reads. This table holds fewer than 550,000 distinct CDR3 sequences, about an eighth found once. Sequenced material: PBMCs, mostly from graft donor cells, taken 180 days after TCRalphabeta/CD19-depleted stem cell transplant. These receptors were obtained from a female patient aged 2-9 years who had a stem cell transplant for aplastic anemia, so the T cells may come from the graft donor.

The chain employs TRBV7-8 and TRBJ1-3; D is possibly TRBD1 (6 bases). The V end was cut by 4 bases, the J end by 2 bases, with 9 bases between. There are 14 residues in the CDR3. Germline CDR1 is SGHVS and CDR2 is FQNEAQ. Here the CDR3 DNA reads TGTGCCAGCAGCTCTACAGGGCCTGGAAACACCATATATTTT. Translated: CASSSTGPGNTIYF. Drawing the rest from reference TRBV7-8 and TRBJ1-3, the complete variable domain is GAGVSQSPRYKVAKRGQDVALRCDPISGHVSLFWYQQALGQGPEFLTYFQNEAQLDKSGLPSDRFFAERPEGSVSTLKIQRTQQEDSAVYLCASSSTGPGNTIYFGEGSWLTVV.

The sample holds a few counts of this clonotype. This chain's CDR3 is CASSDSGGATDTQYF. DNA for the CDR3: TGTGCCAGCAGTGACTCCGGGGGGGCCACAGATACGCAGTATTTT. The chain employs TRBV6-4 and TRBJ2-3; 8 bases are shared with TRBD2. Unmatched junction bases numbered 1, after V lost 0 bases and J lost 2 bases. Germline V CDR1 and CDR2: MRHNA, SNTAGT. The CDR3 spans 15 residues.

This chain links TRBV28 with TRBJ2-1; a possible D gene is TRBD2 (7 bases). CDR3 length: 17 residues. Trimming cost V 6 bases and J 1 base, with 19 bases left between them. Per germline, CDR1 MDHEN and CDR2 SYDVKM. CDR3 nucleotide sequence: TGTGCCAGCAGACCCCTGCGGGGGCGCGGGTCCTACAATGAGCAGTTCTTC. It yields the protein CASRPLRGRGSYNEQFF.

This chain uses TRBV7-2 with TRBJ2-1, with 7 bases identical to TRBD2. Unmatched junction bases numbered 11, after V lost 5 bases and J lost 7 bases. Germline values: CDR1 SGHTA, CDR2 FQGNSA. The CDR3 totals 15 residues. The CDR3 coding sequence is TGTGCCAGCAGCCCCCGGGACTACCGTTTTAATGAGCAGTTCTTC. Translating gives CASSPRDYRFNEQFF.

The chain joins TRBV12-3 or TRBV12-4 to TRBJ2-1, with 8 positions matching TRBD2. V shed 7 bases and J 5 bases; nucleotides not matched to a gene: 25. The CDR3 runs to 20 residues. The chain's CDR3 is CASIRAGTRRKNSPNNEQFF. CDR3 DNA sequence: TGTGCCAGCATTCGGGCCGGGACTAGAAGGAAAAACTCGCCTAACAATGAGCAGTTCTTC.

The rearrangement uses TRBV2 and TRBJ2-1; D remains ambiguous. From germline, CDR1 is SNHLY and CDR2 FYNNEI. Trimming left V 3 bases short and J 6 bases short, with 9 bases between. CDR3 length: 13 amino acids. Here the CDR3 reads CASSDAYLNEQFF. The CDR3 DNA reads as TGTGCCAGCAGTGACGCCTACCTCAATGAGCAGTTCTTC.

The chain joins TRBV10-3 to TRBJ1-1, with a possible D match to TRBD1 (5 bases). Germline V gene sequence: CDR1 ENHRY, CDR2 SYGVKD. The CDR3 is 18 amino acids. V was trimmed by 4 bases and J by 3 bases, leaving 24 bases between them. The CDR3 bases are TGTGCCATCAGTGTACGAAGATGGGGTACCGGGACGGACACTGAAGCTTTCTTT. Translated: CAISVRRWGTGTDTEAFF.

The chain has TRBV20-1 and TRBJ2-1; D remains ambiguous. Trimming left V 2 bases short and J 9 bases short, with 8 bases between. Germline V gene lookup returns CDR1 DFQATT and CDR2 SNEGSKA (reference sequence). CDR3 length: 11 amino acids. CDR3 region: CSARLVGEQFF. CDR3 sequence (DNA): TGCAGTGCTAGACTGGTGGGTGAGCAGTTCTTC.

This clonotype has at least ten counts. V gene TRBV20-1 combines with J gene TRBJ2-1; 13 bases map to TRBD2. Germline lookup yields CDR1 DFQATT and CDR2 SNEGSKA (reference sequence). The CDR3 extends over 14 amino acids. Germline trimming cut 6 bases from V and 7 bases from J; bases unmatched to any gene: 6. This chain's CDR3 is CSATGTSGTNEQFF. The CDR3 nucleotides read TGCAGTGCCACCGGGACTAGCGGGACTAATGAGCAGTTCTTC.

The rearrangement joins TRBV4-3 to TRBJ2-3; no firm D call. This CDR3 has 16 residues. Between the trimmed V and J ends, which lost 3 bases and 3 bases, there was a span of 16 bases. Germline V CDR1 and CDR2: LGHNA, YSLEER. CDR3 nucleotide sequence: TGCGCCAGCAGCCAGAGGACCTCAGATGGTACAGATACGCAGTATTTT. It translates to CASSQRTSDGTDTQYF.

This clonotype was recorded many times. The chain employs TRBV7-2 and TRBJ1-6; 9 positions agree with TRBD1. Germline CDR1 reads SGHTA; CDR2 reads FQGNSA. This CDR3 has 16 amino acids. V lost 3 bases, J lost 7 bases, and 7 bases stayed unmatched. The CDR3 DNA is TGTGCCAGCAGCTTGGGGACAGGGACGAAGAATTCACCCCTCCACTTT. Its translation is CASSLGTGTKNSPLHF.

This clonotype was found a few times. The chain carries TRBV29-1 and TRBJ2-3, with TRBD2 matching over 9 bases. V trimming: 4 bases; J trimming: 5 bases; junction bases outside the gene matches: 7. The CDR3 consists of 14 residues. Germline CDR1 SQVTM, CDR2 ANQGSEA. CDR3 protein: CSVAGGRGIDTQYF. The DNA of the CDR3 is TGCAGCGTTGCAGGCGGGAGGGGGATAGATACGCAGTATTTT.

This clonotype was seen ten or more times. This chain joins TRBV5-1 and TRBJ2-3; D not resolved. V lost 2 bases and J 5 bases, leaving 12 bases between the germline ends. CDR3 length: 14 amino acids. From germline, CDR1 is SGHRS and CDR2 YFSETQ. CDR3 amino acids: CASSFIQREDTQYF. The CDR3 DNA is TGCGCCAGCAGCTTCATTCAAAGAGAAGATACGCAGTATTTT.

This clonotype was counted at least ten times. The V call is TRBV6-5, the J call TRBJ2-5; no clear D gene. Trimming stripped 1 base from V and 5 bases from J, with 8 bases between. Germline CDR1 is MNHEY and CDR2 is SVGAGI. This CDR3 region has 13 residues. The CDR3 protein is CASSYLGWETQYF. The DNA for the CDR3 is TGTGCCAGCAGTTACTTAGGCTGGGAGACCCAGTACTTC.

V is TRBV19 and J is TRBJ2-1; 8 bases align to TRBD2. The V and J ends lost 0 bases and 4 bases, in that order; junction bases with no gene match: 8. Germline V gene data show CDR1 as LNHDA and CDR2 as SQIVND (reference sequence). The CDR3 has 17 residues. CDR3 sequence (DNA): TGTGCCAGTAGTATAGAAGGGCGGGGGGCCGTTTACAATGAGCAGTTCTTC. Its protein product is CASSIEGRGAVYNEQFF.

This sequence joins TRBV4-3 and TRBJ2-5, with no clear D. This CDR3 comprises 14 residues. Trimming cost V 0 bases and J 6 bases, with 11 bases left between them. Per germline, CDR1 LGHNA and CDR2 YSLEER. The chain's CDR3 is CASSQEGDGQTQYF. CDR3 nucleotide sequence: TGCGCCAGCAGCCAAGAAGGCGATGGCCAGACCCAGTACTTC.

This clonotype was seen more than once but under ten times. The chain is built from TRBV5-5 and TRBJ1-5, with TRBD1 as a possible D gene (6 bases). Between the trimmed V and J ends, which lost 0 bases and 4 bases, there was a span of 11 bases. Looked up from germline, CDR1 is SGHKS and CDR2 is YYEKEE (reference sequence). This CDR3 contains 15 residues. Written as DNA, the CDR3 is TGTGCCAGCAGCTTGGTTGGGACAAATAATCAGCCCCAGCATTTT. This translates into CASSLVGTNNQPQHF.

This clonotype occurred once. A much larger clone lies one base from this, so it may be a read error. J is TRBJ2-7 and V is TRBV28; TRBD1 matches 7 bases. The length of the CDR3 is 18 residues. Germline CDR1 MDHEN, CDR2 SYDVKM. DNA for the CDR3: TGTGCCAGCAGTTACGGGACAGATCCACTATGGAGCTCCTACGAGCAGAACTTC. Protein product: CASSYGTDPLWSSYEQNF.

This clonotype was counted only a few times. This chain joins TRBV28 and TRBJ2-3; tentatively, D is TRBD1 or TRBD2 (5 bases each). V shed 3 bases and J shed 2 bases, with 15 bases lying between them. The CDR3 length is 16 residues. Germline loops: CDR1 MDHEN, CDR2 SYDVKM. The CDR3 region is CASSLPGTSYTDTQYF. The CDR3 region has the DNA TGTGCCAGCAGTTTGCCCGGGACGTCTTACACAGATACGCAGTATTTT.

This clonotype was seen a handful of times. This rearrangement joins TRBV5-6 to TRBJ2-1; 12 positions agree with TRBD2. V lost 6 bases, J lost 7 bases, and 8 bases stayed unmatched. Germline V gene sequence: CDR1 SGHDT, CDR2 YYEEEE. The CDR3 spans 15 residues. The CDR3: CASTPGLAGLNEQFF. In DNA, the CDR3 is TGTGCCAGCACCCCCGGACTAGCGGGATTGAATGAGCAGTTCTTC. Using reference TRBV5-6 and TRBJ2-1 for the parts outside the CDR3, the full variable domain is DAGVTQSPTHLIKTRGQQVTLRCSPKSGHDTVSWYQQALGQGPQFIFQYYEEEERQRGNFPDRFSGHQFPNYSSELNVNALLLGDSALYLCASTPGLAGLNEQFFGPGTRLTVL.

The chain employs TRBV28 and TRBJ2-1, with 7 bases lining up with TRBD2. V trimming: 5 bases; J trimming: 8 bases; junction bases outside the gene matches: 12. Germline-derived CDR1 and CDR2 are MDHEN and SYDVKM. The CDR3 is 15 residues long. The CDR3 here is CASSKHGGGRDEQFF. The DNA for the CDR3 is TGTGCCAGCAGTAAACATGGGGGGGGAAGGGATGAGCAGTTCTTC.

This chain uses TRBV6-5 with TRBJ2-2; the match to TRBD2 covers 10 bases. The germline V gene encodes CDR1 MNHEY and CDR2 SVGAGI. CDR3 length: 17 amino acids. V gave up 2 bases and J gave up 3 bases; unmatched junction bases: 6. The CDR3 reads CASSYQGLARYTGELFF. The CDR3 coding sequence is TGTGCCAGCAGTTACCAGGGACTAGCGAGATACACCGGGGAGCTGTTTTTT.

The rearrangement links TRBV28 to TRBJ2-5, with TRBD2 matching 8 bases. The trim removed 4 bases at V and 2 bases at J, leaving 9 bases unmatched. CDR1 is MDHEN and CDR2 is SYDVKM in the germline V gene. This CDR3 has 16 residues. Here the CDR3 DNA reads TGTGCCAGCAGTTCTCGTGGTAGCGGGATTCAAGAGACCCAGTACTTC. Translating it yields CASSSRGSGIQETQYF.

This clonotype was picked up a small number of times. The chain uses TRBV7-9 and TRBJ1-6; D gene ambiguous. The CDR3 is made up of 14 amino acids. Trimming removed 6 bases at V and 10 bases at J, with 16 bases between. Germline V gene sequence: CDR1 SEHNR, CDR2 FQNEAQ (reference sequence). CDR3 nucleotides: TGTGCCAGCAGACCCCCGGGAACCGGCTCACCCCTCCACTTT. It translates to CASRPPGTGSPLHF.

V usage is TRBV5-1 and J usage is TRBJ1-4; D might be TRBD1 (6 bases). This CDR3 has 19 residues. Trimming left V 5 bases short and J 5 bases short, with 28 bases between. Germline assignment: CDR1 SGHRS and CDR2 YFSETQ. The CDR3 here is CASSLSISLMTGSNEKLFF. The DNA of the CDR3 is TGCGCCAGCAGTCTTAGTATTTCCTTAATGACAGGATCCAATGAAAAACTGTTTTTT.

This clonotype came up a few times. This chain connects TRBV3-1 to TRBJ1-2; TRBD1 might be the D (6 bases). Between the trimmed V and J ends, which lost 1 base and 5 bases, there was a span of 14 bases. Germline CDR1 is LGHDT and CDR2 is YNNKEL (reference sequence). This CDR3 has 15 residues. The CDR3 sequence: CASSQAAGAFYGYTF. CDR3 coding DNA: TGTGCCAGCAGCCAAGCGGCAGGGGCATTTTATGGCTACACCTTC.

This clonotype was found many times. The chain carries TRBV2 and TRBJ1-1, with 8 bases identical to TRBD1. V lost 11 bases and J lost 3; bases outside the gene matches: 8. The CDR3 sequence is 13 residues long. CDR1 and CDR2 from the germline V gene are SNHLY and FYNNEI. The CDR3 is CAGQGAGDTEAFF. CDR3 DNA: TGTGCCGGTCAGGGGGCGGGTGACACTGAAGCTTTCTTT.